This TCR beta chain was profiled in a study of blood T cells in healthy people across ages. Germline lookup yields CDR1 SGHRS and CDR2 YFSETQ. CDR3 length: 16 amino acids. V shed 4 bases, J shed 6 bases, and the junction held 8 bases outside the gene matches. Sample-barcoded 5' priming and a J-beta primer mix drove a second PCR of roughly 7 to 11 cycles. TCRdb reprocessed the 5' RACE reads via MiXCR and lists one record per CDR3 protein. The sample comprises 550,000 to 650,000 distinct CDR3 sequences, less than 35% of which are singletons, and less than 20% rests with the top ten. V is TRBV5-1 and J is TRBJ2-1; the match to TRBD2 covers 12 bases. The receptor was derived from a woman at least 80 years old in good health. The sample comprised blood. The CDR3 protein is CASSQPGTSGLNEQFF. The DNA of the CDR3 is TGCGCCAGCAGCCAGCCCGGGACTAGCGGGCTCAATGAGCAGTTCTTC.